These 27 T cell receptor beta chains were all obtained from the same sample, sequenced in a study of monozygotic twins with inflammatory bowel disease. Reanalyzing the 5' RACE reads, TCRdb keeps one entry per CDR3 protein, without DNA. The sample totals approximately 400,000 distinct CDR3 sequences; its top ten clones hold around 2.3%. Sequences were obtained from blood. The receptors come from a human donor with ulcerative colitis or Crohn's disease, or a healthy co-twin of an affected twin (not recorded which).

The V call is TRBV19, the J call TRBJ1-5; the D call of TRBD1 rests on TCRdb alone, since no DNA is present to check it. There are 16 residues in the CDR3. Germline V gene data show CDR1 as LNHDA and CDR2 as SQIVND (reference sequence). CDR3 protein: CASNGGDLGQNQPQHF. Variable domain in full (rest from reference TRBV19 and TRBJ1-5): DGGITQSPKYLFRKEGQNVTLSCEQNLNHDAMYWYRQDPGQGLRLIYYSQIVNDFQKGDIAEGYSVSREKKESFPLTVTSAQKNPTAFYLCASNGGDLGQNQPQHFGDGTRLSIL.

The chain is built from TRBV5-1 and TRBJ2-7; absent DNA, TCRdb's TRBD1 call cannot be checked. This CDR3 is built from 16 residues. Looked up from germline, CDR1 is SGHRS and CDR2 is YFSETQ. The CDR3 here is CASSLGPTGGGYEQYF.

The rearrangement uses TRBV7-2 and TRBJ2-3; as DNA is missing, the TRBD2 call by TCRdb cannot be tested. Germline CDR1 and CDR2: SGHTA and FQGNSA. The CDR3 is made up of 14 amino acids. The CDR3: CASSFLAATDTQYF.

This chain uses TRBV20-1 with TRBJ2-3. CDR3 length equals 12 residues. Germline V gene data show CDR1 as DFQATT and CDR2 as SNEGSKA (reference sequence). The CDR3 is CSAKSLTDTQYF.

The chain has TRBV6-4 and TRBJ2-3. Germline V gives CDR1 MRHNA, CDR2 SNTAGT. The CDR3 runs 15 residues. The CDR3: CASSDVPSFTDTQYF.

This sequence joins TRBV28 and TRBJ2-7; the TCRdb D gene call, TRBD1, has no DNA to confirm it. The CDR3 loop spans 13 amino acids. Germline values: CDR1 MDHEN, CDR2 SYDVKM. The CDR3: CASTGDGSYEQYF.

The genes are TRBV7-9 and TRBJ1-1; with no DNA, the TCRdb D assignment of TRBD1 cannot be verified. CDR1 SEHNR and CDR2 FQNEAQ come from the germline V gene (reference sequence). The CDR3 has 13 residues. The CDR3 here is CASSALTGQEAFF.

The rearrangement uses TRBV5-4 and TRBJ2-4. This CDR3 has 14 amino acids. Germline V CDR1 and CDR2: SGHNT, YYREEE (reference sequence). The CDR3 here is CASSFPSAKNMQYF.

This chain uses TRBV6-2 or TRBV6-3 with TRBJ2-1. Germline CDR1 and CDR2: MNHEY and SVGEGT. This CDR3 has 14 amino acids. The CDR3 sequence: CATRSGGSYNEQFF.

V is TRBV15 and J is TRBJ1-4; no DNA is available, so the TRBD1 call from TCRdb remains unchecked. The CDR3 runs to 15 residues. Germline CDR1 is LNHNV and CDR2 is YYDKDF (reference sequence). CDR3: CATSLRQGSREKLFF. Based on the CDR3 plus reference TRBV15 and TRBJ1-4, the full variable domain is DAMVIQNPRYQVTQFGKPVTLSCSQTLNHNVMYWYQQKSSQAPKLLFHYYDKDFNNEADTPDNFQSRRPNTSFCFLDIRSPGLGDTAMYLCATSLRQGSREKLFFGSGTQLSVL.

The CDR3 loop is CASGNSTTGPTETQYF. This chain joins TRBV12-5 and TRBJ2-5; TCRdb indicates TRBD2, and absent DNA this call remains unverified. The germline V gene has CDR1 LGHNT and CDR2 FRNRAP. There are 16 residues in the CDR3.

This chain links TRBV7-2 with TRBJ2-7. Looked up from germline, CDR1 is SGHTA and CDR2 is FQGNSA. The CDR3 loop spans 13 amino acids. The chain's CDR3 is CASSFEFLGEQYF. The full variable domain, its missing parts supplied by reference TRBV7-2 and TRBJ2-7, is GAGVSQSPSNKVTEKGKDVELRCDPISGHTALYWYRQSLGQGLEFLIYFQGNSAPDKSGLPSDRFSAERTGGSVSTLTIQRTQQEDSAVYLCASSFEFLGEQYFGPGTRLTVT.

The chain links TRBV28 to TRBJ2-1; without DNA, the TCRdb call of TRBD1 cannot be checked. Germline assignment: CDR1 MDHEN and CDR2 SYDVKM. There are 14 residues in the CDR3. The CDR3 sequence is CASSLFGGGSEQFF.

The chain recombines TRBV7-2 with TRBJ2-3. Germline V gene lookup returns CDR1 SGHTA and CDR2 FQGNSA. This CDR3 is 17 amino acids long. Here the CDR3 reads CASSLEAQISSTDTQYF. Combining the CDR3 with reference TRBV7-2 and TRBJ2-3 gives the whole variable domain GAGVSQSPSNKVTEKGKDVELRCDPISGHTALYWYRQSLGQGLEFLIYFQGNSAPDKSGLPSDRFSAERTGGSVSTLTIQRTQQEDSAVYLCASSLEAQISSTDTQYFGPGTRLTVL.

This chain links TRBV4-2 with TRBJ2-2. This CDR3 contains 12 residues. Germline V CDR1 and CDR2: LGHNA, YNFKEQ. CDR3 in amino acids: CASSQVSGELFF.

The chain carries TRBV18 and TRBJ2-4. Germline V gene lookup returns CDR1 KGHSH and CDR2 LQKENI. There are 15 residues in the CDR3. CDR3 loop: CASSPDRLAKNIQYF.

The V and J genes are TRBV9 and TRBJ1-4. CDR3 length: 14 amino acids. Germline loops: CDR1 SGDLS, CDR2 YYNGEE. This CDR3 reads CASSVGPMNEKLFF.

The V gene is TRBV5-1, the J gene TRBJ1-1. The CDR3 runs 17 residues. CDR1 is SGHRS, CDR2 YFSETQ, per germline. This CDR3 is CASSLFTGRIGFTEAFF. Complete variable domain (other parts from reference TRBV5-1 and TRBJ1-1): KAGVTQTPRYLIKTRGQQVTLSCSPISGHRSVSWYQQTPGQGLQFLFEYFSETQRNKGNFPGRFSGRQFSNSRSEMNVSTLELGDSALYLCASSLFTGRIGFTEAFFGQGTRLTVV.

This sequence joins TRBV12-3 or TRBV12-4 and TRBJ1-1; TCRdb's D call of TRBD1 is untestable without DNA. The CDR3 is 14 amino acids. CDR3: CASTSDQGNTEAFF.

The J gene is TRBJ1-5, the V gene TRBV5-1; TCRdb outputs TRBD1, but without DNA this stays unchecked. Germline CDR1 reads SGHRS; CDR2 reads YFSETQ. The CDR3 contains 16 residues. This chain's CDR3 is CASSVSGPTSNQPQHF.

The chain has TRBV12-3 or TRBV12-4 and TRBJ2-2; TCRdb proposes TRBD2, but this gene call is untestable without DNA. CDR3 length: 14 residues. The chain's CDR3 is CASRVGTSPGELFF.

The chain is built from TRBV11-2 and TRBJ1-5; there is no DNA to check the TCRdb D call of TRBD1. Germline CDR1 and CDR2: SGHAT and FQNNGV. This CDR3 is built from 14 residues. CDR3: CASSTSPEGAFQHF. Combining the CDR3 with reference TRBV11-2 and TRBJ1-5 gives the whole variable domain EAGVAQSPRYKIIEKRQSVAFWCNPISGHATLYWYQQILGQGPKLLIQFQNNGVVDDSQLPKDRFSAERLKGVDSTLKIQPAKLEDSAVYLCASSTSPEGAFQHFGDGTRLSIL.

This chain uses TRBV4-3 with TRBJ2-2; there is no DNA to check the TCRdb D call of TRBD2. Germline CDR1 reads LGHNA; CDR2 reads YSLEER. This CDR3 comprises 18 residues. CDR3 amino acids: CASSPRGSGGPNTGELFF.

The rearrangement uses TRBV3-1 and TRBJ2-1; the D call from TCRdb, TRBD2, cannot be confirmed without DNA. The CDR3 extends over 14 amino acids. Germline V gene sequence: CDR1 LGHDT, CDR2 YNNKEL (reference sequence). The CDR3 loop reads CASSRRATYNEQFF.

The V call is TRBV5-4, the J call TRBJ2-5; the D call of TRBD1 rests on TCRdb alone, since no DNA is present to check it. The CDR3 covers 14 residues. CDR1 is SGHNT and CDR2 is YYREEE in the germline V gene (reference sequence). The CDR3 sequence is CASSLGQNQETQYF.

The chain uses TRBV6-6 and TRBJ2-1; TCRdb indicates TRBD2, and absent DNA this call remains unverified. The CDR3 is 13 residues long. Germline CDR1 MNHNY, CDR2 SVGAGI (reference sequence). The CDR3 sequence is CAIALAGNDEQFF.

The chain joins TRBV10-2 to TRBJ2-2; the D call of TRBD2 rests on TCRdb alone, since no DNA is present to check it. CDR3 size: 14 residues. Per germline, CDR1 WSHSY and CDR2 SAAADI. This chain's CDR3 is CASLWEKNTGELFF.